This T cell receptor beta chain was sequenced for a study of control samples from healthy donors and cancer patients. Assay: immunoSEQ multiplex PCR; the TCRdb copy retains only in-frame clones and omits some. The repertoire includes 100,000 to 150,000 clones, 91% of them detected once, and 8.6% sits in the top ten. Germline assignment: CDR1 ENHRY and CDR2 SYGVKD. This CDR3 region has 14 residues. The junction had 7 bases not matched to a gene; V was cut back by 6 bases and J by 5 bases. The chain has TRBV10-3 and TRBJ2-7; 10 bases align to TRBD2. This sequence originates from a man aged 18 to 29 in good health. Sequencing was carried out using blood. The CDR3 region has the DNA TGTGCCATCAGACCCTCTCTAGCGGGGGACGAGCAGTACTTC. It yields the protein CAIRPSLAGDEQYF.